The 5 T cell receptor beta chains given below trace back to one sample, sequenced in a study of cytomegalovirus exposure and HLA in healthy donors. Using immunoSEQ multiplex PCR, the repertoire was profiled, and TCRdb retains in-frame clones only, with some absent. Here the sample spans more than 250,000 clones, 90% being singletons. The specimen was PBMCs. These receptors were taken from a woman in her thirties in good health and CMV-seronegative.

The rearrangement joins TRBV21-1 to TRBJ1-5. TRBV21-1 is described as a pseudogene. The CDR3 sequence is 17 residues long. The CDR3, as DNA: TGTGCCAGCAGCAAAGTAGCGCGGAATGATAGCAATCAGCCCCAGCATTTT. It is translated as CASSKVARNDSNQPQHF.

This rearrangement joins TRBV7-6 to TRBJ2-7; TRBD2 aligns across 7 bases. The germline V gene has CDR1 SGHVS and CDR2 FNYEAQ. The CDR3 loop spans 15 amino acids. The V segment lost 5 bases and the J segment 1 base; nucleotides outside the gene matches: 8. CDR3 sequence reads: CASSRSGTASYEQYF. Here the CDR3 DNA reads TGTGCCAGCAGCAGGAGCGGGACGGCGTCCTACGAGCAGTACTTC.

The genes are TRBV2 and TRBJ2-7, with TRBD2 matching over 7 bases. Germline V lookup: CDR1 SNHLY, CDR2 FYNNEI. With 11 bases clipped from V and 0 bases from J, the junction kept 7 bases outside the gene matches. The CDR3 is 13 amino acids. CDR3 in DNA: TGTGCCCGACAGCGGGATTTCTCCTACGAGCAGTACTTC. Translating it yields CARQRDFSYEQYF.

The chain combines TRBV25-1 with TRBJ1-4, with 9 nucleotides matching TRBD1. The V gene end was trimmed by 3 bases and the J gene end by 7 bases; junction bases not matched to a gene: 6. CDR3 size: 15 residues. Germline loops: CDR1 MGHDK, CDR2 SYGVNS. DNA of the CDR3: TGTGCCAGCAGTGATTCAGGGACAGGGTCTGAAAAACTGTTTTTT. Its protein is CASSDSGTGSEKLFF.

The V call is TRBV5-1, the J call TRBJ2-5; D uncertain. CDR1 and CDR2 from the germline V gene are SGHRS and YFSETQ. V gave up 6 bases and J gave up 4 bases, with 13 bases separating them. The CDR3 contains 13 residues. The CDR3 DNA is TGCGCCAGCACTAGAGACTTGGGAGAGACCCAGTACTTC. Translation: CASTRDLGETQYF.